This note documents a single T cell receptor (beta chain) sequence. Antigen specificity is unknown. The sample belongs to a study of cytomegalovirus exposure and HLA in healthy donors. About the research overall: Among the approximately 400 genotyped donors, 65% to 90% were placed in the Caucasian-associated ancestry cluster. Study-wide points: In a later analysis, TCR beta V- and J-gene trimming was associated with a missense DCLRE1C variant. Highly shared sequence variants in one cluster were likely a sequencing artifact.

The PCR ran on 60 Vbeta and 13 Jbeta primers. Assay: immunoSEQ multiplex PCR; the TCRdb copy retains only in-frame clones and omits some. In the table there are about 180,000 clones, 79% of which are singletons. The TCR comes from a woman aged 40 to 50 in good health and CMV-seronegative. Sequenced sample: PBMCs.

Here the CDR3 reads CASSYSGQGLGPQHF. Here the CDR3 DNA reads TGTGCCAGCAGTTACTCAGGACAGGGGCTAGGGCCCCAGCATTTT. The chain has TRBV6-5 and TRBJ1-5, with TRBD1 matching 9 bases. CDR1 MNHEY and CDR2 SVGAGI come from the germline V gene. J gave up 9 bases and V 0 bases, and 6 bases lay outside the gene matches. The CDR3 spans 15 residues.